The T cell receptor (beta chain) described here comes from a study of cytomegalovirus exposure and HLA in healthy donors. Germline CDR1 ENHRY, CDR2 SYGVKD. The CDR3 has 16 residues. Study-level results: Sequencing depth roughly uniform across donors was assumed in presence/absence analyses. Overall, 164 TCR beta chains were annotated as cytomegalovirus-associated.

The PCR was carried out with 60 Vbeta primers and 13 Jbeta primers. Repertoires were generated with immunoSEQ multiplex PCR, while TCRdb's copy carries only in-frame clones and drops some. The specimen's table records 150,000 to 200,000 clones. With respect to this clone: Its target is unknown.

The V and J genes are TRBV10-3 and TRBJ2-5; 9 nucleotides match TRBD2. The end of the DNA aligns better with TRBJ2-7, so the J call may be wrong. This sequence was found in a woman in her fifties or sixties in good health and CMV-seronegative. Sequencing used PBMCs. The CDR3 region is CAISESLAGKWDEQYF. CDR3 nucleotide sequence: TGTGCCATCAGTGAGTCGCTAGCGGGAAAATGGGACGAGCAGTACTTC.